This TCR beta chain came from a study of cytomegalovirus exposure and HLA in healthy donors. The wider study: The 120 validation repertoires, a later analysis reported, used the same platform as the roughly 660 repertoires from the first cohort.

Clones were sequenced by immunoSEQ multiplex PCR, and TCRdb holds only the in-frame ones, with some missing. The sample includes approximately 270,000 clones, around 91% of them seen just once. There are a few counts of this clone. Its antigen is as yet unknown. Whole-study results and caveats: According to the study, about 180 TCR beta chains were cytomegalovirus-associated. Testing in vitro showed a few CMV-associated chains specific for CMV antigens.

CDR1 and CDR2 from the germline V gene are LNHDA and SQIVND (reference sequence). The CDR3 totals 15 residues. With 3 bases removed from V and 0 bases from J, the gap between germline ends came to 9 bases. Specimen: PBMCs. The TCR originated in a woman younger than 35 in good health and CMV-seronegative. The chain employs TRBV19 and TRBJ1-5, with a possible D match to TRBD1 (5 bases). The CDR3 reads CASSIGRVSNQPQHF. In DNA form, the CDR3 reads TGTGCCAGTAGTATTGGCAGGGTTAGCAATCAGCCCCAGCATTTT.